The sequence of this T cell receptor beta chain was determined in a study of blood T cells in healthy people across ages. This clonotype was counted between two and nine times. The length of the CDR3 is 12 residues. The ends were cut back, 5 bases at V and 0 bases at J, with 8 bases in the middle. Germline-derived CDR1 and CDR2 are DFQATT and SNEGSKA (reference sequence). Alongside a J-beta primer mix, a sample-barcoded 5' primer served in a second PCR lasting about 7 to 12 cycles. Researchers report that a template-switch adaptor with 12 random nucleotides tagged each cDNA molecule. TCRdb passed the 5' RACE reads through MiXCR, listing each CDR3 protein once. The table includes about 1.5 million distinct CDR3 sequences, approximately 42% detected once.

Sequencing was carried out using blood. The receptor was derived from a young woman in good health. J is TRBJ2-7 and V is TRBV20-1; the D is unclear. Here the CDR3 reads CSAYEFSYEQYF. Here the CDR3 DNA reads TGCAGTGCTTATGAATTCTCCTACGAGCAGTACTTC.